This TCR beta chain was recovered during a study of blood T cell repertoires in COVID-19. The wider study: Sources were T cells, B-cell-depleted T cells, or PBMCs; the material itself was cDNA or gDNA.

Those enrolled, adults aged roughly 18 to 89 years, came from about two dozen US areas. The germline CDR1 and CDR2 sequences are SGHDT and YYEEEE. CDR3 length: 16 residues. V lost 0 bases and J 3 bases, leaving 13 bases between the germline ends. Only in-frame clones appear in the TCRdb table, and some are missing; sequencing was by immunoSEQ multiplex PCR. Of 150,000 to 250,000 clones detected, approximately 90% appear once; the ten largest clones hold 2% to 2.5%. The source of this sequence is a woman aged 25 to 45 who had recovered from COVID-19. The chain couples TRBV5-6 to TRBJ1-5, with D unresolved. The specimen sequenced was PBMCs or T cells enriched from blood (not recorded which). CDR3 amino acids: CASSLERERHNQPQHF. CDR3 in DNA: TGTGCCAGCAGCTTGGAAAGGGAGAGGCACAATCAGCCCCAGCATTTT.